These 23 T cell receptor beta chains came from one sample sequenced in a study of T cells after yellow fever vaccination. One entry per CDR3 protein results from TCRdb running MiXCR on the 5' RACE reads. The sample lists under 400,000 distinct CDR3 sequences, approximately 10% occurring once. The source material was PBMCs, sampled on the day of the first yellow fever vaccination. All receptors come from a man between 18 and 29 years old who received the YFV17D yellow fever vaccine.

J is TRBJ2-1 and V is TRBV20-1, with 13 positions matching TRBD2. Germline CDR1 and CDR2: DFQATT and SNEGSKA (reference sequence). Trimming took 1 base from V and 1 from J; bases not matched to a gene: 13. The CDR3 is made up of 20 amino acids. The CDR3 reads CSARGLGLAGLMGSYNEQFF. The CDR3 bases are TGCAGTGCTAGAGGGTTGGGACTAGCGGGGCTAATGGGGTCCTACAATGAGCAGTTCTTC.

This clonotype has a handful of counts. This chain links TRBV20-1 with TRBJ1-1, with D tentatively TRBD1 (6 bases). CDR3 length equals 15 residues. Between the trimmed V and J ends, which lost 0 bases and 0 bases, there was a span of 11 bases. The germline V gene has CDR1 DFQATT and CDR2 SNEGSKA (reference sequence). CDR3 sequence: CSAREGGGLNTEAFF. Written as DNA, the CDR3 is TGCAGTGCTAGAGAGGGGGGGGGCTTGAACACTGAAGCTTTCTTT.

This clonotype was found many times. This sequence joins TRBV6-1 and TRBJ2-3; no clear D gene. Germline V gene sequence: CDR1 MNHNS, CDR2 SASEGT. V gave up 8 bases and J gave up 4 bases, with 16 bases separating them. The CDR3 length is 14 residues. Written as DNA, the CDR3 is TGTGCCAGCGGCGGCGCAACCTCGGCAGATACGCAGTATTTT. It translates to CASGGATSADTQYF.

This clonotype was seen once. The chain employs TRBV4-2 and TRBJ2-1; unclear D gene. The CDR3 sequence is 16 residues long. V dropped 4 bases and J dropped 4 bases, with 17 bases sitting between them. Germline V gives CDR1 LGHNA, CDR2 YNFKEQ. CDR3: CASSRRLLYWYNEQFF. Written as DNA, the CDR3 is TGTGCCAGCAGCCGCCGGCTACTCTACTGGTACAATGAGCAGTTCTTC.

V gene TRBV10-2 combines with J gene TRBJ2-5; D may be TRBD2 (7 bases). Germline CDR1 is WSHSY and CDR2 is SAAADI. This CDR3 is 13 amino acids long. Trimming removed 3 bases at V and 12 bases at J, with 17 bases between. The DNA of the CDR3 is TGCGCCAGCAGTGAAGGGGGGAACCGGGGGGAGTACTTC. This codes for CASSEGGNRGEYF.

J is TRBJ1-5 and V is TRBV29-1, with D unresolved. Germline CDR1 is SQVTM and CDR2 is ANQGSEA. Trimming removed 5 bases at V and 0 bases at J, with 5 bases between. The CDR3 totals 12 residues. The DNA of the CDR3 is TGCAGCGTTTGGGTTAGCAATCAGCCCCAGCATTTT. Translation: CSVWVSNQPQHF.

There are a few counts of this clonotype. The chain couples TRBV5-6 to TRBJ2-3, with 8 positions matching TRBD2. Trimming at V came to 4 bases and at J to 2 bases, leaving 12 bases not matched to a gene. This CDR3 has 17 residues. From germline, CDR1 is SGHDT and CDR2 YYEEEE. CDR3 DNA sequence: TGTGCCAGCAGCCCCCGTGGAAGCGGGGGAACCACAGATACGCAGTATTTT. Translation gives CASSPRGSGGTTDTQYF.

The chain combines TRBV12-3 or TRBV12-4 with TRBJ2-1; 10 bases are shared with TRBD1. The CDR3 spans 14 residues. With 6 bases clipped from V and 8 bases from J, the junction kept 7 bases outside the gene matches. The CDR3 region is CASSRQGALDEQFF. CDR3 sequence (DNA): TGTGCCAGCAGCCGACAGGGGGCTTTGGATGAGCAGTTCTTC.

CDR3 in DNA: TGTGCCAGCGGGACGGAACAAGAGACCCAGTACTTC. Protein: CASGTEQETQYF. The genes are TRBV7-9 and TRBJ2-5; the D gene could be TRBD1 or TRBD2 (5 bases each). Per the germline V gene, CDR1 is SEHNR and CDR2 is FQNEAQ (reference sequence). The V end lost 8 bases, the J end lost 2 bases, and 9 bases lay between the germline ends. The CDR3 totals 12 residues. The whole variable domain, filled in from reference TRBV7-9 and TRBJ2-5, reads DTGVSQNPRHKITKRGQNVTFRCDPISEHNRLYWYRQTLGQGPEFLTYFQNEAQLEKSRLLSDRFSAERPKGSFSTLEIQRTEQGDSAMYLCASGTEQETQYFGPGTRLLVL.

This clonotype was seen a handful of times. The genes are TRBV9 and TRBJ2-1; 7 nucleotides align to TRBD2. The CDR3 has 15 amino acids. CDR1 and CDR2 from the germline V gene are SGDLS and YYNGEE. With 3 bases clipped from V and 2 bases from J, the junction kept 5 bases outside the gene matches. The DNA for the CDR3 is TGTGCCAGCAGCGCCGGGGGGATGGCCTACAATGAGCAGTTCTTC. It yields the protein CASSAGGMAYNEQFF. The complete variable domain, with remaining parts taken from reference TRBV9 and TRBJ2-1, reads DSGVTQTPKHLITATGQRVTLRCSPRSGDLSVYWYQQSLDQGLQFLIQYYNGEERAKGNILERFSAQQFPDLHSELNLSSLELGDSALYFCASSAGGMAYNEQFFGPGTRLTVL.

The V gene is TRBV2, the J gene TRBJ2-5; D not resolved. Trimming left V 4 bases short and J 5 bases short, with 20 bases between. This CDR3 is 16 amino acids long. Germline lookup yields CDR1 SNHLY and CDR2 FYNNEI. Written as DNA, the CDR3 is TGTGCCAGCAGTGTAAGGTTCTTACCGGATCGGGAGACCCAGTACTTC. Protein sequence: CASSVRFLPDRETQYF.

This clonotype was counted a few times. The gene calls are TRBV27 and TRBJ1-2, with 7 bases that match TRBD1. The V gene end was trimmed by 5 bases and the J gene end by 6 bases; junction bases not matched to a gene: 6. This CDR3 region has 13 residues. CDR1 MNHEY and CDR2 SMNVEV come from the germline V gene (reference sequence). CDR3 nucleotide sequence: TGTGCCAGCAGTAAGACAGGGTTTCATGGCTACACCTTC. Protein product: CASSKTGFHGYTF.

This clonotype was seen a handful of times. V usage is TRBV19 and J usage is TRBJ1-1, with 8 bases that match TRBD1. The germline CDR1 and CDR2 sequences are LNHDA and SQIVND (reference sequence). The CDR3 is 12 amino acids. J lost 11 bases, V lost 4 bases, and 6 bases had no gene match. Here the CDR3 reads CASSTRQGRAFF. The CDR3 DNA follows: TGTGCCAGTAGTACGAGACAGGGGAGGGCTTTCTTT.

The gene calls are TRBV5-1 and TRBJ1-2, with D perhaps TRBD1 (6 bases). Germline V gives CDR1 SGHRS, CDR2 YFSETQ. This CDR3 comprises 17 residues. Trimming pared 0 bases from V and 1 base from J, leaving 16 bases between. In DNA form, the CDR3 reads TGCGCCAGCAGCTTGGGCTCGACAGGCCTAGTTAACTATGGCTACACCTTC. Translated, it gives CASSLGSTGLVNYGYTF.

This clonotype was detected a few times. The CDR3 sequence is CASSIRGTAGTEAFF. CDR3 DNA: TGCGCCAGCAGCATCCGCGGGACAGCCGGCACTGAAGCTTTCTTT. This rearrangement joins TRBV5-1 to TRBJ1-1; 7 positions match TRBD1. The germline V gene encodes CDR1 SGHRS and CDR2 YFSETQ. This CDR3 spans 15 amino acids. Trimming took 4 bases from V and 4 from J; bases not matched to a gene: 10. The entire variable domain, with the rest obtained from reference TRBV5-1 and TRBJ1-1, is as follows: KAGVTQTPRYLIKTRGQQVTLSCSPISGHRSVSWYQQTPGQGLQFLFEYFSETQRNKGNFPGRFSGRQFSNSRSEMNVSTLELGDSALYLCASSIRGTAGTEAFFGQGTRLTVV.

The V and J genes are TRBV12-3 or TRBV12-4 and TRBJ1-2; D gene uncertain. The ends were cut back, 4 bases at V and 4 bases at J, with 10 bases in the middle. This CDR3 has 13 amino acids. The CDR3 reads CASSSAWAYGYTF. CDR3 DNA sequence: TGTGCCAGCAGTTCGGCCTGGGCCTATGGCTACACCTTC.

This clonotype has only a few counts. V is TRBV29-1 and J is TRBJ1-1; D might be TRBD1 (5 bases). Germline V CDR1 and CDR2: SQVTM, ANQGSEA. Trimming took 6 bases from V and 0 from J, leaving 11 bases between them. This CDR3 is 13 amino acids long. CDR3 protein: CSVRAQVNTEAFF. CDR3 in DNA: TGCAGCGTCCGGGCACAGGTGAACACTGAAGCTTTCTTT.

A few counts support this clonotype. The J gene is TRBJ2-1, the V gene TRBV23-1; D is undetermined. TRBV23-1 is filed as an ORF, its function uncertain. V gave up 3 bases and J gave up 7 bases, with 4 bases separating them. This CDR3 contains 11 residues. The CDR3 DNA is TGCGCCAGCAGTCAGCGGAATGAGCAGTTCTTC. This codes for CASSQRNEQFF.

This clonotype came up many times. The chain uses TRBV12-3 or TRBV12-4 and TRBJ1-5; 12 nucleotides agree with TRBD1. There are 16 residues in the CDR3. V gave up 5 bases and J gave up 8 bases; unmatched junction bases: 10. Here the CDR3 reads CASSNPGQGAGKPQHF. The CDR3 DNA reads TGTGCCAGCAGTAATCCGGGACAGGGGGCAGGTAAGCCCCAGCATTTT.

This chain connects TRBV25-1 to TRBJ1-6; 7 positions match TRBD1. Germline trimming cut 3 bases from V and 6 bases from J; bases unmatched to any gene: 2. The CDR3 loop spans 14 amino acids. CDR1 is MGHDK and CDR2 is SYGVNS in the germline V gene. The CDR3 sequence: CASSEDRSNSPLHF. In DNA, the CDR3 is TGTGCCAGCAGTGAGGACAGGTCTAATTCACCCCTCCACTTT. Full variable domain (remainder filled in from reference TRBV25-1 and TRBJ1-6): EADIYQTPRYLVIGTGKKITLECSQTMGHDKMYWYQQDPGMELHLIHYSYGVNSTEKGDLSSESTVSRIRTEHFPLTLESARPSHTSQYLCASSEDRSNSPLHFGNGTRLTVT.

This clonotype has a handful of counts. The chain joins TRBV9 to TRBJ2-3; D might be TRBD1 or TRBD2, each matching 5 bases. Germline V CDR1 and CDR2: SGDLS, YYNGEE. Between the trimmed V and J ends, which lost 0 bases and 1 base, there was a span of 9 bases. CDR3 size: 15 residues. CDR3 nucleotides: TGTGCCAGCAGCGTAGGAGGGGACGGCACAGATACGCAGTATTTT. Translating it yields CASSVGGDGTDTQYF.

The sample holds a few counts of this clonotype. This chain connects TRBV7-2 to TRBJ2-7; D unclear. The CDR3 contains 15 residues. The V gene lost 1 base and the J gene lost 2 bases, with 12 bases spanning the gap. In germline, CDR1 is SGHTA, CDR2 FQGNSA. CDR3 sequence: CASSLVGRQTYEQYF. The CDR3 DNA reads TGTGCCAGCAGCTTAGTGGGCAGGCAAACCTACGAGCAGTACTTC.

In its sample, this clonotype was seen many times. CDR3 protein: CASSGWTGGQFNEQFF. The CDR3 region has the DNA TGTGCCAGCAGTGGATGGACCGGGGGACAGTTCAATGAGCAGTTCTTC. The J gene is TRBJ2-1, the V gene TRBV6-1; TRBD1 might be the D (7 bases). Germline CDR1 MNHNS, CDR2 SASEGT. This CDR3 contains 16 residues. Trimming cost V 4 bases and J 6 bases, with 19 bases left between them.